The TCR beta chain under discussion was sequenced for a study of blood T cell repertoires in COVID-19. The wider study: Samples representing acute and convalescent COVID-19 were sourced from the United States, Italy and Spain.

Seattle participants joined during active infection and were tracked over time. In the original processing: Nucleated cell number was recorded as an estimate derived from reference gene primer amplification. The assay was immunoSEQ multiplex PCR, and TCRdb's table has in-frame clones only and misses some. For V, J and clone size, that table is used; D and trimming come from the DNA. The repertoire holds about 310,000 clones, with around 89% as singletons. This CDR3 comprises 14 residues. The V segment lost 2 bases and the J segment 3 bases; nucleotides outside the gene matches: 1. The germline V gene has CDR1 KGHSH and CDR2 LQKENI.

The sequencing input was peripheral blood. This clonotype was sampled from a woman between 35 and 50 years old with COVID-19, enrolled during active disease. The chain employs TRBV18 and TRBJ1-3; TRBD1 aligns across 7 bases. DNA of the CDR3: TGTGCCAGCTCACCAAACAGGGGTGGAAACACCATATATTTT. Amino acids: CASSPNRGGNTIYF.